This T cell receptor beta chain comes out of a study of OX40 agonist ivuxolimab in advanced cancers. Study conclusions and caveats: Expanded clones belonging to CD8+ T cells outnumbered, on average, those of CD4+.

The CDR3 sequence is 12 residues long. Germline values: CDR1 MNHEY, CDR2 SMNVEV (reference sequence). Trimming removed 4 bases at V and 5 bases at J, with 8 bases between. Profiling relied on immunoSEQ multiplex PCR, and the TCRdb table lists in-frame clones only, not all of them. Of some 86,000 clones detected, more than 85% appear once; the ten largest clones hold approximately 7%. As concerns this clone: Its antigen is unidentified.

The source was CD4+ or CD8+ T cells sorted from blood, collected in a trial of the OX40 agonist ivuxolimab. The chain uses TRBV27 and TRBJ2-5; no definite D call. The receptor was isolated from an adult with an advanced solid tumor such as melanoma, head and neck, liver or kidney cancer. Written as DNA, the CDR3 is TGTGCCAGCAGTTATGACGGGGAGACCCAGTACTTC. This encodes CASSYDGETQYF.